Below, 18 T cell receptor beta chains from the same sample are listed, as sequenced in a study of T cell responses to AZD1222 COVID-19 vaccine. The assay was immunoSEQ multiplex PCR, and TCRdb's table has in-frame clones only and misses some. The sample lists roughly 120,000 clones; about 87% were seen once. The sequences come from peripheral blood, collected 28 days after the second AZD1222 dose. All receptors derive from an adult who received the AZD1222 COVID-19 vaccine.

The chain carries TRBV5-4 and TRBJ2-4; TRBD2 matches 14 bases. V was clipped by 4 bases and J by 6 bases; unmatched bases: 6. The germline V gene has CDR1 SGHNT and CDR2 YYREEE (reference sequence). The length of the CDR3 is 16 residues. Written as DNA, the CDR3 is TGTGCCAGCAGCCCGACTAGCGGGGGGGACGGAAACATTCAGTACTTC. It yields the protein CASSPTSGGDGNIQYF.

V is TRBV6-5 and J is TRBJ1-6; D might be TRBD1 (5 bases). The V gene's germline CDR1 is MNHEY and CDR2 SVGAGI. The CDR3 is 14 residues long. Trimming removed 2 bases from V and 7 bases from J, with 9 bases in between. Here the CDR3 DNA reads TGTGCCAGCAGTTACAGGGGTCCGAATTCACCCCTCCACTTT. Its translation: CASSYRGPNSPLHF.

This clone was seen only a few times. This sequence joins TRBV7-8 and TRBJ2-1; a possible D gene is TRBD1 (7 bases). This CDR3 is built from 14 residues. V lost 1 base, J lost 9 bases, and 13 bases lay in between. Looked up from germline, CDR1 is SGHVS and CDR2 is FQNEAQ. CDR3 loop: CASSLGQGGAEQFF. The CDR3 nucleotides are TGTGCCAGCAGCTTAGGACAGGGAGGCGCTGAGCAGTTCTTC.

The V and J genes are TRBV15 and TRBJ1-1; D is perhaps TRBD1 (6 bases). The CDR3 is made up of 13 amino acids. V dropped 4 bases and J dropped 6 bases, with 12 bases sitting between them. Germline CDR1 reads LNHNV; CDR2 reads YYDKDF (reference sequence). This chain's CDR3 is CATSTREGAEAFF. As DNA, the CDR3 is TGTGCCACCAGCACACGCGAGGGGGCTGAAGCTTTCTTT.

The chain is built from TRBV18 and TRBJ1-5, with a tentative D call TRBD1 (5 bases). Germline V CDR1 and CDR2: KGHSH, LQKENI. CDR3 length: 15 residues. V was clipped by 4 bases and J by 5 bases, with 15 bases between them. Here the CDR3 DNA reads TGTGCCAGCTCACTCGACTTAGGGGATGATCAGCCCCAGCATTTT. Translating gives CASSLDLGDDQPQHF.

The chain couples TRBV3-1 (or the pseudogene TRBV3-2) to TRBJ1-2, with no clear D. This CDR3 region has 13 residues. Trimming pared 0 bases from V and 1 base from J, leaving 3 bases between. From germline, CDR1 is LGHDT and CDR2 YNNKEL (reference sequence). This CDR3 reads CASSQEGNYGYTF. The CDR3 DNA is TGTGCCAGCAGCCAAGAGGGTAACTATGGCTACACCTTC.

The V call is TRBV19, the J call TRBJ1-3; 7 bases are shared with TRBD1. The junction had 8 bases not matched to a gene; V was cut back by 7 bases and J by 2 bases. This CDR3 region has 15 residues. Per germline, CDR1 LNHDA and CDR2 SQIVND (reference sequence). In nucleotides, the CDR3 is TGTGCCAGTACCCGAGACAGGGACGCTGGAAACACCATATATTTT. Amino acids: CASTRDRDAGNTIYF. The full variable domain, rest sourced from reference TRBV19 and TRBJ1-3, is DGGITQSPKYLFRKEGQNVTLSCEQNLNHDAMYWYRQDPGQGLRLIYYSQIVNDFQKGDIAEGYSVSREKKESFPLTVTSAQKNPTAFYLCASTRDRDAGNTIYFGEGSWLTVV.

The CDR3 nucleotides read TGTGCCAGCAGCCAAGAGTTGGGGGTTGGAAGAGGGGGCTTCACTGAAGCTTTCTTT. It is translated as CASSQELGVGRGGFTEAFF. This sequence joins TRBV14 and TRBJ1-1; 7 nucleotides match TRBD1. From germline, CDR1 is SGHDN and CDR2 FVKESK. The CDR3 length is 19 residues. The J segment lost 4 bases and the V segment lost 0 bases, leaving 17 bases of the junction unmatched.

The genes are TRBV5-1 and TRBJ1-1, with 9 bases that match TRBD1. The germline CDR1 and CDR2 sequences are SGHRS and YFSETQ. V was pared by 3 bases and J by 1 base, with 7 bases of the junction left unmatched. CDR3 length equals 16 residues. CDR3: CASSWGQGRANTEAFF. For the CDR3, the DNA is TGCGCCAGCAGCTGGGGACAGGGAAGGGCGAACACTGAAGCTTTCTTT.

This chain uses TRBV18 with TRBJ1-5; tentative D call: TRBD1 (6 bases). Trimming cost V 0 bases and J 6 bases, with 12 bases left between them. This CDR3 has 15 residues. The germline gives CDR1 KGHSH, CDR2 LQKENI. The CDR3 sequence: CASSPPGTGSQPQHF. CDR3 sequence (DNA): TGTGCCAGCTCACCACCGGGTACAGGGAGTCAGCCCCAGCATTTT.

The chain links TRBV29-1 to TRBJ1-4; 12 nucleotides match TRBD1. The V gene's germline CDR1 is SQVTM and CDR2 ANQGSEA. The V segment lost 6 bases and the J segment 8 bases; nucleotides outside the gene matches: 4. CDR3 length: 13 amino acids. CDR3: CSVGGTGGEKLFF. As DNA, the CDR3 is TGCAGCGTGGGGGGGACAGGGGGCGAAAAACTGTTTTTT.

The chain employs TRBV7-3 and TRBJ2-2; TRBD1 matches 8 bases. This CDR3 region has 12 residues. Germline-derived CDR1 and CDR2 are SGHTA and FQGTGA. V was clipped by 5 bases and J by 7 bases; unmatched bases: 0. CDR3 residues: CASSGQGGELFF. The CDR3 bases are TGTGCCAGCAGCGGACAGGGCGGGGAGCTGTTTTTT. The entire variable domain, with the rest obtained from reference TRBV7-3 and TRBJ2-2, is as follows: GAGVSQTPSNKVTEKGKYVELRCDPISGHTALYWYRQSLGQGPEFLIYFQGTGAADDSGLPNDRFFAVRPEGSVSTLKIQRTERGDSAVYLCASSGQGGELFFGEGSRLTVL.

This clone has only one observation. Other DNA sequences in this specimen translate into the identical CDR3. J is TRBJ1-2 and V is TRBV18, with D perhaps TRBD1 (5 bases). V shed 3 bases and J shed 2 bases, with 10 bases lying between them. The CDR3 contains 14 residues. Per germline, CDR1 KGHSH and CDR2 LQKENI. The DNA of the CDR3 is TGTGCCAGCTCACCCCCGGGACGGAACTATGGCTACACCTTC. This codes for CASSPPGRNYGYTF.

This clone has more than one count but fewer than ten. The chain links TRBV2 to TRBJ1-4; tentative D call: TRBD1 (6 bases). The V gene lost 5 bases and the J gene lost 4 bases, with 11 bases spanning the gap. Germline CDR1 SNHLY, CDR2 FYNNEI. The CDR3 loop spans 14 amino acids. The CDR3 bases are TGTGCCAGCAGTTTAACAGGGTTTAATGAAAAACTGTTTTTT. Protein product: CASSLTGFNEKLFF.

This clone was found a few times. J is TRBJ2-2 and V is TRBV19; possibly TRBD1 for D (5 bases). Deletions cut 7 bases from V and 1 base from J, with 16 bases between. Germline V CDR1 and CDR2: LNHDA, SQIVND (reference sequence). The CDR3 has 16 amino acids. The CDR3 is CASNPWGQLNTGELFF. As DNA, the CDR3 is TGTGCCAGTAATCCCTGGGGCCAGCTGAACACCGGGGAGCTGTTTTTT.

The chain uses TRBV27 and TRBJ2-1; 10 nucleotides align to TRBD1. The germline V gene has CDR1 MNHEY and CDR2 SMNVEV (reference sequence). This CDR3 has 16 residues. Losses at the gene ends were 10 bases for V and 3 bases for J; bases not matched to a gene: 12. CDR3 sequence reads: CATHENRDRGYNEQFF. The DNA of the CDR3 is TGTGCCACCCATGAAAACCGGGACAGGGGCTACAATGAGCAGTTCTTC.

J is TRBJ2-5 and V is TRBV5-4, with no clear D. V lost 1 base and J 5 bases, leaving 9 bases between the germline ends. The germline CDR1 and CDR2 sequences are SGHNT and YYREEE (reference sequence). CDR3 length: 13 amino acids. The CDR3 protein is CASSLPSRETQYF. CDR3 DNA sequence: TGTGCCAGCAGCTTGCCCTCCCGGGAGACCCAGTACTTC. Supplemented by reference TRBV5-4 and TRBJ2-5, the full variable domain reads ETGVTQSPTHLIKTRGQQVTLRCSSQSGHNTVSWYQQALGQGPQFIFQYYREEENGRGNFPPRFSGLQFPNYSSELNVNALELDDSALYLCASSLPSRETQYFGPGTRLLVL.

The V gene is TRBV4-2, the J gene TRBJ2-3; 14 nucleotides match TRBD2. The germline gives CDR1 LGHNA, CDR2 YNFKEQ. The CDR3 sequence is 16 residues long. After removal of 6 bases from V and 8 bases from J, the junction contained 10 bases not matched to a gene. The CDR3 here is CASSKTSGGAGGTQYF. Written as DNA, the CDR3 is TGTGCCAGCAGTAAGACTAGCGGGGGGGCAGGAGGTACGCAGTATTTT.